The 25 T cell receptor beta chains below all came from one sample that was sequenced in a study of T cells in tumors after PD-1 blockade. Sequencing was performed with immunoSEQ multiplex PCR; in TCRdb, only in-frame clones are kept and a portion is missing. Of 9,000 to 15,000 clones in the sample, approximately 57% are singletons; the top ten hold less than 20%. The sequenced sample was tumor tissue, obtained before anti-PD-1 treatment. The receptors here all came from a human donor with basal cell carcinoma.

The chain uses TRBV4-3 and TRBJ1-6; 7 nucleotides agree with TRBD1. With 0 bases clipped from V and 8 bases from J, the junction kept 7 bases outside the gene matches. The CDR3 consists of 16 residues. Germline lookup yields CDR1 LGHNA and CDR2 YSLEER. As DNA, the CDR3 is TGCGCCAGCAGCCAAGATGGTAGGACAGGCTATTCACCCCTCCACTTT. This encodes CASSQDGRTGYSPLHF.

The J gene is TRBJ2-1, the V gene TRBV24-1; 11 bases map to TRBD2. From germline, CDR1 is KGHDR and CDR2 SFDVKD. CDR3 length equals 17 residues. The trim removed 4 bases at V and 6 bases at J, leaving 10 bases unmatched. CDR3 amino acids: CATSDPRLGTSGNEQFF. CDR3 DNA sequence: TGTGCCACCAGTGACCCCAGGCTCGGGACTAGCGGCAATGAGCAGTTCTTC.

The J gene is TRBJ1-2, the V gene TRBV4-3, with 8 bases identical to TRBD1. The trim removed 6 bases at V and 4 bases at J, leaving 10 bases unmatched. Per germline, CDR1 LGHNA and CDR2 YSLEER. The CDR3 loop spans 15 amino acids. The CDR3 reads CASSLQGERSYGYTF. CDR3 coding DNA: TGCGCCAGCAGTCTACAGGGGGAAAGGAGCTATGGCTACACCTTC.

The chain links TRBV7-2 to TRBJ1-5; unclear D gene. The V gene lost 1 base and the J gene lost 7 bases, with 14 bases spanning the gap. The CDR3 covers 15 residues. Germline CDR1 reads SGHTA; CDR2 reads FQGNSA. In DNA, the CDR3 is TGTGCCAGCAGCTTAGTAGGCTCCAGGCGGCAGCCCCAGCATTTT. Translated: CASSLVGSRRQPQHF.

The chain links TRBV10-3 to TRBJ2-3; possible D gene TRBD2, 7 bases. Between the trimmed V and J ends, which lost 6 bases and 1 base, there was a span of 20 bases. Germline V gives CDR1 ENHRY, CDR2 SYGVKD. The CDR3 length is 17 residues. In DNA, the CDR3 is TGTGCCATCAGCCAGGGAGGGACAAAGCTGGGCACAGATACGCAGTATTTT. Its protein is CAISQGGTKLGTDTQYF.

The CDR3, as DNA: TGTGCCAGCAGCTCCGTCCTAGGGAGGTCACCCCTCCACTTT. Translating gives CASSSVLGRSPLHF. The rearrangement links TRBV7-2 to TRBJ1-6; no reliable D call. CDR3 length: 14 amino acids. The ends were cut back, 4 bases at V and 10 bases at J, with 14 bases in the middle. Germline lookup yields CDR1 SGHTA and CDR2 FQGNSA. The full variable domain, completed using reference TRBV7-2 and TRBJ1-6, is GAGVSQSPSNKVTEKGKDVELRCDPISGHTALYWYRQSLGQGLEFLIYFQGNSAPDKSGLPSDRFSAERTGGSVSTLTIQRTQQEDSAVYLCASSSVLGRSPLHFGNGTRLTVT.

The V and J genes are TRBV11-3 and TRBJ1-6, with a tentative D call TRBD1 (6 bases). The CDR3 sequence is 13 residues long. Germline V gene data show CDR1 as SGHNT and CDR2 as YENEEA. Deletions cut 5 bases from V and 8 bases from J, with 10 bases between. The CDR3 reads CASSQGRDSPLHF. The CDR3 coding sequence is TGTGCCAGCAGCCAGGGGAGGGATTCACCCCTCCACTTT. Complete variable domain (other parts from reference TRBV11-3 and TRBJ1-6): EAGVVQSPRYKIIEKKQPVAFWCNPISGHNTLYWYLQNLGQGPELLIRYENEEAVDDSQLPKDRFSAERLKGVDSTLKIQPAELGDSAVYLCASSQGRDSPLHFGNGTRLTVT.

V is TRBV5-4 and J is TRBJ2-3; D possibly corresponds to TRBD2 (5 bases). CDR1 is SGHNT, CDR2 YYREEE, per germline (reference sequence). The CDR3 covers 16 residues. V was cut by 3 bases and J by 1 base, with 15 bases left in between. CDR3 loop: CASSSLLGSGTDTQYF. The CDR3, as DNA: TGTGCCAGCAGCTCCCTGCTTGGGAGCGGCACAGATACGCAGTATTTT.

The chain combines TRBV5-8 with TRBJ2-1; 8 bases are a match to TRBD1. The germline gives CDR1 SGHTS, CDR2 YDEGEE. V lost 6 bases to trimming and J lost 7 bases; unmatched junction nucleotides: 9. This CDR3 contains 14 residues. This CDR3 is CASTLITGGNEQFF. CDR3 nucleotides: TGTGCCAGCACCTTAATTACAGGGGGGAATGAGCAGTTCTTC.

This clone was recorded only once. The CDR3 region has the DNA TGTGCCAGCAGCTCGGCGGTGGTAGCGGGAGAGGCAGATACGCAGTATTTT. Translating it yields CASSSAVVAGEADTQYF. The chain has TRBV5-4 and TRBJ2-3, with TRBD2 matching over 9 bases. The germline gives CDR1 SGHNT, CDR2 YYREEE (reference sequence). The CDR3 is made up of 17 amino acids. V shed 3 bases and J 4 bases; nucleotides not matched to a gene: 12.

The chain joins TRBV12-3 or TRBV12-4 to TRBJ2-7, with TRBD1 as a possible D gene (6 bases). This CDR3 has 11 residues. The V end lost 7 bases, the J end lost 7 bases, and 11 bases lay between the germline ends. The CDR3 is CASTLGQEQYF. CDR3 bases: TGTGCCAGCACATTAGGACAGGAGCAGTACTTC.

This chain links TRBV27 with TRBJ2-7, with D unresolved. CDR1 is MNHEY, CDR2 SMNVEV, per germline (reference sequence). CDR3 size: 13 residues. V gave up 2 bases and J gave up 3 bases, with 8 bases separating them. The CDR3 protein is CASSLRSYYEQYF. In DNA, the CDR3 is TGTGCCAGCAGTTTAAGATCATACTACGAGCAGTACTTC.

The CDR3 DNA sequence: TGTGCCAGCAGCCCGACAGAGGGGCGGCACGAGCAGTACTTC. Translating gives CASSPTEGRHEQYF. The chain carries TRBV25-1 and TRBJ2-7; the D call may be TRBD1 or TRBD2 (5 bases each). Germline V CDR1 and CDR2: MGHDK, SYGVNS. Trimming pared 6 bases from V and 5 bases from J, leaving 17 bases between. The CDR3 loop spans 14 amino acids.

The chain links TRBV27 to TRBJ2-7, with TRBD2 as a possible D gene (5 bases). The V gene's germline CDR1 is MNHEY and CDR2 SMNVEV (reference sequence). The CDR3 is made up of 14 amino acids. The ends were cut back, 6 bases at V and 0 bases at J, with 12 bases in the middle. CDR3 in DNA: TGTGCCAGCAGCCGCTCGGGGTTCTCCTACGAGCAGTACTTC. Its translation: CASSRSGFSYEQYF.

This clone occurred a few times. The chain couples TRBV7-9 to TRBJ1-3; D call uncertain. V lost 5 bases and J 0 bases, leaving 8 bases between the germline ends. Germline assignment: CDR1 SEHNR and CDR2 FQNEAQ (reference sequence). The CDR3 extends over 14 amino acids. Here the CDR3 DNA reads TGTGCCAGCAGCCCGGGAAGCTCTGGAAACACCATATATTTT. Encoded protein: CASSPGSSGNTIYF.

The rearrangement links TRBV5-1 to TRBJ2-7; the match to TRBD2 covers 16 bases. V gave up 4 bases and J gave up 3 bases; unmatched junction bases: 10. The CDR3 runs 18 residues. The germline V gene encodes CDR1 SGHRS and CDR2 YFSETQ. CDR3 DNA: TGCGCCAGCAGCGACCCCGGGACTAGCGGGAGGGTATTCTACGAGCAGTACTTC. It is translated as CASSDPGTSGRVFYEQYF.

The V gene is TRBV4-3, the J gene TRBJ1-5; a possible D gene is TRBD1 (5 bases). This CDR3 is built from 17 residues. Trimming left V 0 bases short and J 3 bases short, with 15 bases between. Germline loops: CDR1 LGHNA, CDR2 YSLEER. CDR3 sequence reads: CASSQDETGRYNQPQHF. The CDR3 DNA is TGCGCCAGCAGCCAAGATGAAACAGGACGTTACAATCAGCCCCAGCATTTT.

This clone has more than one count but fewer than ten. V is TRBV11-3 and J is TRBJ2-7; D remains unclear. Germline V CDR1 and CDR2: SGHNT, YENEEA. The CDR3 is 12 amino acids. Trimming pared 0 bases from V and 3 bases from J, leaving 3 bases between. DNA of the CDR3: TGTGCCAGCAGCTTAGATCGCTACGAGCAGTACTTC. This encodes CASSLDRYEQYF.

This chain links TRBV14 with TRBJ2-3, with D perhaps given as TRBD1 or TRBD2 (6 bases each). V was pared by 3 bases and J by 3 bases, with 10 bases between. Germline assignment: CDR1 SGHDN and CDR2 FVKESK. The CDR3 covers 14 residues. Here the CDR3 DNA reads TGTGCCAGCAGCCACAGGAGGGGGACAGATACGCAGTATTTT. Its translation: CASSHRRGTDTQYF.

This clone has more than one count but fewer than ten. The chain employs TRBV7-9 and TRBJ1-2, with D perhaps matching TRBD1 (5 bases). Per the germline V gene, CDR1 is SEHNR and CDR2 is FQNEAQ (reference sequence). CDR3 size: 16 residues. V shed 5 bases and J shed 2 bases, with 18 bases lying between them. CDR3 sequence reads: CASSATAYLSNYGYTF. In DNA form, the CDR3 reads TGTGCCAGCAGCGCGACAGCCTATTTATCCAACTATGGCTACACCTTC.

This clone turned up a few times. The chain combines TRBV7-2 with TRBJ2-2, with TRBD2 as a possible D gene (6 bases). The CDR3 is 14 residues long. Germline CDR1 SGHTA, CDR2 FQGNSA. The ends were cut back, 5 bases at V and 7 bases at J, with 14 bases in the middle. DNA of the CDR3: TGTGCCAGCAGCCTTCGTCTCGGGGGCGGGGAGCTGTTTTTT. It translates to CASSLRLGGGELFF.

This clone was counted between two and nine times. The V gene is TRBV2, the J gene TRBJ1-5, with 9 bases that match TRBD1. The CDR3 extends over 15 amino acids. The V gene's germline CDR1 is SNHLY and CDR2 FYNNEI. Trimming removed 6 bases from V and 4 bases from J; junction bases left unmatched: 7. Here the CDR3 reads CASRTGQGGNQPQHF. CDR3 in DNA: TGTGCCAGCAGAACGGGACAGGGAGGAAATCAGCCCCAGCATTTT. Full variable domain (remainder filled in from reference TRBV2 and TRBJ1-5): EPEVTQTPSHQVTQMGQEVILRCVPISNHLYFYWYRQILGQKVEFLVSFYNNEISEKSEIFDDQFSVERPDGSNFTLKIRSTKLEDSAMYFCASRTGQGGNQPQHFGDGTRLSIL.

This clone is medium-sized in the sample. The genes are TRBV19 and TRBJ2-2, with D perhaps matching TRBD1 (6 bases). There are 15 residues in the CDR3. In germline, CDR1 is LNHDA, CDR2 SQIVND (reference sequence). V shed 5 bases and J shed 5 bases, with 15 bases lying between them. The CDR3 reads CASSPGTIETGELFF. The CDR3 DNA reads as TGTGCCAGTAGTCCCGGGACAATAGAGACCGGGGAGCTGTTTTTT.

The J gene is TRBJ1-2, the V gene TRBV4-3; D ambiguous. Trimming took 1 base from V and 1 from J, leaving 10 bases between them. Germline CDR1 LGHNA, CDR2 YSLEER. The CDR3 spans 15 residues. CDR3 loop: CASSQGPIDNYGYTF. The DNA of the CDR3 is TGCGCCAGCAGCCAAGGACCAATAGATAACTATGGCTACACCTTC.

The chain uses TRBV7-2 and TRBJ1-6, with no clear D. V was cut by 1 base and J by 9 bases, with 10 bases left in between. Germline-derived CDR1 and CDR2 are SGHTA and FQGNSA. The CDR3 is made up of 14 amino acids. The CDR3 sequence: CASSLELGFSPLHF. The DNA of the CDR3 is TGTGCCAGCAGCTTAGAGCTGGGTTTTTCACCCCTCCACTTT.